This is a list of T cell receptor beta chains from one sample in a study of CD8+CD57+ T cells in acquired aplastic anemia. TCRdb re-derived calls from the reads in MiXCR, one entry per CDR3 protein. Among some 150,000 distinct CDR3 sequences listed, 40% to 45% were seen once. The specimen sequenced was sorted CD4+, CD8+, or CD8+CD57+ T cells (not recorded which) from PBMCs. The receptors shown here come from a human donor in good health, serving as a control. Both conserved end residues are part of each CDR3. A D gene is named only where the DNA matches it firmly. Not all rows give a size; the values are once, few, many and, for expanded clones, a class.

D	V	size	length	J	CDR3	DNA
TRBD1	TRBV18	many	13	TRBJ1-1	CASSPGQGAVAFF	TGTGCCAGCTCACCTGGACAGGGCGCCGTGGCTTTCTTT
TRBD2	TRBV20-1	many	16	TRBJ2-1	CSARDGREATYNEQFF	TGCAGTGCTAGAGATGGGCGGGAGGCAACCTACAATGAGCAGTTCTTC
-	TRBV20-1	many	14	TRBJ1-3	CSAREGQSGNTIYF	TGCAGTGCTAGAGAAGGACAGTCTGGAAACACCATATATTTT
-	TRBV6-1	many	12	TRBJ1-2	CASSSLNYGYTF	TGTGCCAGCAGCAGTCTTAACTATGGCTACACCTTC
TRBD2	TRBV7-2	many	14	TRBJ2-1	CASIPGLNDHEQFF	TGTGCCAGTATACCGGGACTAAATGATCATGAGCAGTTCTTC
-	TRBV7-2	once	15	TRBJ2-7	CASSLANSYNYEQYF	TGTGCCAGCAGCTTAGCGAACTCATATAACTACGAGCAGTACTTC
-	TRBV7-7	once	13	TRBJ2-6	CASSLVGANVLTF	TGTGCCAGCAGCTTAGTCGGGGCCAACGTCCTGACTTTC
TRBD1	TRBV19	-	13	TRBJ1-5	CASSSGGKQPQHF	TGTGCCAGTAGCTCAGGGGGAAAACAGCCCCAGCATTTT
TRBD1	TRBV10-3	-	15	TRBJ1-2	CAISDQIGTGPQYTF	TGTGCCATCAGTGATCAGATTGGGACAGGGCCTCAGTACACCTTC
-	TRBV20-1	-	12	TRBJ1-2	CSAPTGPYGYTF	TGCAGTGCTCCTACAGGCCCCTATGGCTACACCTTC
TRBD1	TRBV5-1	-	16	TRBJ2-1	CASSYTSGQGYNEQFF	TGCGCCAGCAGCTACACCTCGGGACAGGGATACAATGAGCAGTTCTTC
-	TRBV5-1	many	14	TRBJ1-6	CASSFNGVESPLHF	TGCGCCAGCAGCTTCAACGGGGTAGAGTCACCCCTCCACTTT
-	TRBV9	few	15	TRBJ2-1	CASSVYQNSYNEQFF	TGTGCCAGCAGCGTATACCAGAACTCCTACAATGAGCAGTTCTTC
-	TRBV18	-	13	TRBJ2-2	CASSPMSTGELFF	TGTGCCAGCTCACCCATGAGTACCGGGGAGCTGTTTTTT
TRBD1	TRBV5-1	many	15	TRBJ1-2	CASAPTGLGYYGYTF	TGCGCCAGCGCTCCGACAGGGCTCGGGTACTATGGCTACACCTTC
TRBD2	TRBV11-3	few	17	TRBJ2-1	CASSLDSGGGRYNEQFF	TGTGCCAGCAGCTTAGATTCGGGGGGAGGGAGATACAATGAGCAGTTCTTC
-	TRBV10-3	-	18	TRBJ1-3	CAISDAGKPVHSGNTIYF	TGTGCCATCAGTGATGCAGGGAAGCCCGTACACTCTGGAAACACCATATATTTT